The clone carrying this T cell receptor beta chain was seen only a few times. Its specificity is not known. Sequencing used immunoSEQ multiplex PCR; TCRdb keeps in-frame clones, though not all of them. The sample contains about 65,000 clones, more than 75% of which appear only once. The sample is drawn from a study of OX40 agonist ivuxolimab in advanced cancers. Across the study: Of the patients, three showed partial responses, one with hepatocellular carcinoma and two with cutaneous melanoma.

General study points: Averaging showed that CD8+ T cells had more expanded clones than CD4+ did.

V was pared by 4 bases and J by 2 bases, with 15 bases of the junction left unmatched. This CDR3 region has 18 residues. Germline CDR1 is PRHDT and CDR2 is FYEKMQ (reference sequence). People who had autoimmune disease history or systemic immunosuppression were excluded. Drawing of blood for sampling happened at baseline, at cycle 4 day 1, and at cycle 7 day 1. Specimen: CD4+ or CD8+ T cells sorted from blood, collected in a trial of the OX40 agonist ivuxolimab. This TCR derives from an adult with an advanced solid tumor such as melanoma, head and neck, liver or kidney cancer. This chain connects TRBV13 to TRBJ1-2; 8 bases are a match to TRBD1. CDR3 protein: CASSSMRDRNPINYGYTF. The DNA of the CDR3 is TGTGCCAGCAGCTCCATGCGGGACAGGAACCCCATAAACTATGGCTACACCTTC.